The 19 T cell receptor beta chains presented below share a single source sample, sequenced in a study of blood T cell repertoires in COVID-19. Measured with immunoSEQ multiplex PCR; TCRdb has only the in-frame clones, and not every one. The data contain roughly 120,000 clones, 72% of them singletons. The sequenced sample was peripheral blood. Source of these receptors: a woman in her sixties or seventies with acute or convalescent COVID-19.

This clone was counted between two and nine times. This chain uses TRBV5-4 with TRBJ1-1; D is possibly TRBD1 (5 bases). The germline V and J ends were trimmed by 5 bases and 4 bases, with 12 bases remaining between them. Germline-derived CDR1 and CDR2 are SGHNT and YYREEE (reference sequence). The CDR3 runs 13 residues. The CDR3 nucleotides are TGTGCCAGCAGTCGGGGGAGTTCCACTGAAGCTTTCTTT. Encoded protein: CASSRGSSTEAFF.

This clone was seen only a few times. This CDR3 is CAMEQGANYGYTF. For the CDR3, the DNA is TGTGCCATGGAACAGGGAGCGAACTATGGCTACACCTTC. The gene calls are TRBV2 and TRBJ1-2, with a tentative D call TRBD1 (6 bases). Trimming left V 10 bases short and J 2 bases short, with 14 bases between. CDR1 is SNHLY, CDR2 FYNNEI, per germline. The CDR3 spans 13 residues.

V is TRBV28 and J is TRBJ2-7, with 7 bases identical to TRBD1. The CDR3 length is 12 residues. Germline V gene sequence: CDR1 MDHEN, CDR2 SYDVKM. The junction had 10 bases not matched to a gene; V was cut back by 7 bases and J by 10 bases. CDR3 DNA: TGTGCCAGCAATGATGTGGGGACAGCCCAGTACTTC. Protein: CASNDVGTAQYF.

The chain employs TRBV5-4 and TRBJ2-5; the D gene is possibly TRBD2 (6 bases). Between the trimmed V and J ends, which lost 4 bases and 3 bases, there was a span of 13 bases. The CDR3 is 14 amino acids. CDR1 and CDR2 (germline): SGHNT, YYREEE (reference sequence). CDR3 coding DNA: TGTGCCAGCAGCGGAGGGACGGAAAAAGAGACCCAGTACTTC. Translating gives CASSGGTEKETQYF.

V is TRBV19 and J is TRBJ2-1, with 8 positions matching TRBD2. V was pared by 1 base and J by 4 bases, with 6 bases of the junction left unmatched. CDR3 length: 16 amino acids. The germline V gene encodes CDR1 LNHDA and CDR2 SQIVND (reference sequence). CDR3 sequence (DNA): TGTGCCAGTAGTATAGCGGGGGGGCTCGCGTACAATGAGCAGTTCTTC. This encodes CASSIAGGLAYNEQFF.

The chain couples TRBV9 to TRBJ1-2, with 7 bases that match TRBD1. Per germline, CDR1 SGDLS and CDR2 YYNGEE. V was clipped by 0 bases and J by 4 bases; unmatched bases: 3. The CDR3 extends over 14 amino acids. CDR3 loop: CASSVEAGGYGYTF. In nucleotides, the CDR3 is TGTGCCAGCAGCGTAGAGGCAGGGGGCTATGGCTACACCTTC.

This chain joins TRBV19 and TRBJ2-7; 10 bases align to TRBD1. V was pared by 1 base and J by 9 bases, with 9 bases of the junction left unmatched. Germline-derived CDR1 and CDR2 are LNHDA and SQIVND (reference sequence). The CDR3 spans 15 residues. The CDR3 DNA is TGTGCCAGTAGTATAGCGGGACAGGGGCTCGTCGGGCAGTACTTC. Encoded protein: CASSIAGQGLVGQYF.

V usage is TRBV7-2 and J usage is TRBJ1-3, with 8 bases identical to TRBD1. Losses at the gene ends were 5 bases for V and 2 bases for J; bases not matched to a gene: 5. Looked up from germline, CDR1 is SGHTA and CDR2 is FQGNSA. This CDR3 has 15 residues. The CDR3 bases are TGTGCCAGCAGCGGGGGACAGGCGGCTGGAAACACCATATATTTT. It specifies CASSGGQAAGNTIYF. The full variable domain, in which reference TRBV7-2 and TRBJ1-3 provide the parts outside the CDR3, is GAGVSQSPSNKVTEKGKDVELRCDPISGHTALYWYRQSLGQGLEFLIYFQGNSAPDKSGLPSDRFSAERTGGSVSTLTIQRTQQEDSAVYLCASSGGQAAGNTIYFGEGSWLTVV.

In this sample, this clone turned up a few times. The CDR3 coding sequence is TGTGCCAGCAGCTTAGGAGCAGCGGGGAACACTGAAGCTTTCTTT. It translates to CASSLGAAGNTEAFF. This rearrangement joins TRBV7-8 to TRBJ1-1; D ambiguous. The CDR3 is made up of 15 amino acids. CDR1 and CDR2 (germline): SGHVS, FQNEAQ. Deletions cut 1 base from V and 1 base from J, with 10 bases between.

V and J are TRBV5-1 and TRBJ2-5; the match to TRBD1 covers 10 bases. The V gene's germline CDR1 is SGHRS and CDR2 YFSETQ. The V and J ends lost 3 bases and 2 bases, in that order; junction bases with no gene match: 7. CDR3 length equals 16 residues. The CDR3 bases are TGCGCCAGCAGCTCGGGACCGGGACAGGGGCAAGAGACCCAGTACTTC. The encoded protein is CASSSGPGQGQETQYF. Filled out from reference TRBV5-1 and TRBJ2-5, the complete variable domain reads KAGVTQTPRYLIKTRGQQVTLSCSPISGHRSVSWYQQTPGQGLQFLFEYFSETQRNKGNFPGRFSGRQFSNSRSEMNVSTLELGDSALYLCASSSGPGQGQETQYFGPGTRLLVL.

The chain couples TRBV6-6 to TRBJ2-5; 7 nucleotides match TRBD1. The V gene end was trimmed by 7 bases and the J gene end by 5 bases; junction bases not matched to a gene: 7. This CDR3 is 13 amino acids long. Per germline, CDR1 MNHNY and CDR2 SVGAGI (reference sequence). CDR3 sequence reads: CASNKQGWETQYF. The CDR3 nucleotides read TGTGCCAGCAATAAACAGGGGTGGGAGACCCAGTACTTC.

The V and J genes are TRBV10-3 and TRBJ2-3; no definite D call. Between the trimmed V and J ends, which lost 6 bases and 1 base, there was a span of 8 bases. Germline CDR1 reads ENHRY; CDR2 reads SYGVKD. The CDR3 is made up of 13 amino acids. The CDR3 region is CAIRGPGTDTQYF. The CDR3, as DNA: TGTGCCATCAGGGGCCCTGGCACAGATACGCAGTATTTT.

This sequence joins TRBV5-4 and TRBJ1-2; D may be TRBD1 (5 bases). Deletions cut 0 bases from V and 1 base from J, with 7 bases between. Germline values: CDR1 SGHNT, CDR2 YYREEE (reference sequence). The CDR3 is made up of 14 amino acids. The CDR3 DNA sequence: TGTGCCAGCAGCTTGGCCGGGGGTAACTATGGCTACACCTTC. Translated: CASSLAGGNYGYTF.

Only one count was recorded for this clone. The chain uses TRBV30 and TRBJ1-2; 7 nucleotides line up with TRBD1. The CDR3 is made up of 13 amino acids. Germline lookup yields CDR1 GTSNPN and CDR2 SVGIG (reference sequence). V lost 0 bases, J lost 4 bases, and 2 bases stayed unmatched. The DNA for the CDR3 is TGTGCCTGGAGTGTAAAGGGGGCCTATGGCTACACCTTC. It is translated as CAWSVKGAYGYTF.

The chain uses TRBV6-4 and TRBJ1-1; TRBD1 might be the D (5 bases). V was shortened by 4 bases and J by 2 bases, with 8 bases between the two germline ends. Germline V CDR1 and CDR2: MRHNA, SNTAGT. This CDR3 contains 13 residues. The DNA of the CDR3 is TGTGCCAGCAGTGTCGGGGGTAACACTGAAGCTTTCTTT. Protein: CASSVGGNTEAFF.

The chain employs TRBV7-3 and TRBJ2-7; 7 nucleotides agree with TRBD1. J lost 8 bases, V lost 5 bases, and 12 bases had no gene match. The germline CDR1 and CDR2 sequences are SGHTA and FQGTGA. The length of the CDR3 is 14 residues. The CDR3 loop is CASSRTSSGGKQYF. The CDR3 bases are TGTGCCAGCAGCCGAACCTCCTCAGGGGGTAAGCAGTACTTC.

This clone was seen only a few times. The chain recombines TRBV2 with TRBJ2-2; 8 positions agree with TRBD2. The germline gives CDR1 SNHLY, CDR2 FYNNEI. The CDR3 is 15 residues long. Unmatched junction bases numbered 8, after V lost 7 bases and J lost 4 bases. The DNA of the CDR3 is TGTGCCAGCACCGGGGGGGCCGGCGGCACCGGGGAGCTGTTTTTT. Protein: CASTGGAGGTGELFF. The full variable domain, in which reference TRBV2 and TRBJ2-2 provide the parts outside the CDR3, is EPEVTQTPSHQVTQMGQEVILRCVPISNHLYFYWYRQILGQKVEFLVSFYNNEISEKSEIFDDQFSVERPDGSNFTLKIRSTKLEDSAMYFCASTGGAGGTGELFFGEGSRLTVL.

This clone has more than one count but fewer than ten. The same CDR3 can be traced to other DNA sequences in this sample. The rearrangement joins TRBV10-1 to TRBJ2-2, with 12 bases that match TRBD2. Germline trimming cut 6 bases from V and 0 bases from J; bases unmatched to any gene: 2. The CDR3 contains 16 residues. Germline V CDR1 and CDR2: WNHNN, SYGVQD (reference sequence). The CDR3 region has the DNA TGCGCCAGCAGAGGGACTAGCGGGTCGAACACCGGGGAGCTGTTTTTT. It yields the protein CASRGTSGSNTGELFF.

The rearrangement joins TRBV18 to TRBJ1-3, with TRBD1 as a possible D gene (5 bases). V gave up 4 bases and J gave up 0 bases, with 22 bases separating them. The CDR3 has 19 amino acids. The V gene's germline CDR1 is KGHSH and CDR2 LQKENI. DNA for the CDR3: TGTGCCAGCTCACTCAGACCGGGACTCGCGTCCAGCTCTGGAAACACCATATATTTT. It codes for CASSLRPGLASSSGNTIYF.